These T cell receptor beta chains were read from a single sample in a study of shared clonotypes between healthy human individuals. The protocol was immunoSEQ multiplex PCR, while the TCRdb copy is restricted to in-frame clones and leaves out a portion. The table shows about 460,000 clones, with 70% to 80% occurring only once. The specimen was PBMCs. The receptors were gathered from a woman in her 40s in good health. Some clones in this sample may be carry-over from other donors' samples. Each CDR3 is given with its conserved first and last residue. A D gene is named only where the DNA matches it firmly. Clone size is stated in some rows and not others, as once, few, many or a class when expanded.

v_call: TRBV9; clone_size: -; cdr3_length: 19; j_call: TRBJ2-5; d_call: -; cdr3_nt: TGTGCCAGCAGCCCGAGTGGGCGACTCCTCGGGAGACTGGAAGAGACCCAGTACTTC; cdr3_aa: CASSPSGRLLGRLEETQYF
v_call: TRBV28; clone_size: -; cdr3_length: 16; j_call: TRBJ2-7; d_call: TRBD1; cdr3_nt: TGTGCCAGCAGTCCCTTTTACGGGACAGGGCTTTACGAGCAGTACTTC; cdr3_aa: CASSPFYGTGLYEQYF
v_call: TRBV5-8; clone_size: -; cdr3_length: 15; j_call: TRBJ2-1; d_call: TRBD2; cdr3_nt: TGTGCCAGCAGCCTCGGGACTAGCGGGTACAATGAGCAGTTCTTC; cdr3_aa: CASSLGTSGYNEQFF
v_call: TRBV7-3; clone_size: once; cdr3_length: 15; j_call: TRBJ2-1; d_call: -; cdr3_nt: TGTGCCAGCAGCTTAGCCTCAGGATCGGGCGATGAGCAGTTCTTC; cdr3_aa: CASSLASGSGDEQFF
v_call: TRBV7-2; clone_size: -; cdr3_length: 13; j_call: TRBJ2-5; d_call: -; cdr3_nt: TGTGCCAGCAGCTGGGACTGGCAAGAGACCCAGTACTTC; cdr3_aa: CASSWDWQETQYF
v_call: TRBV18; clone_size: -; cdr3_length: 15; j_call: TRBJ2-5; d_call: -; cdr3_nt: TGTGCCAGCTCACCAGGGGGAGGTTACCAAGAGACCCAGTACTTC; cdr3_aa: CASSPGGGYQETQYF
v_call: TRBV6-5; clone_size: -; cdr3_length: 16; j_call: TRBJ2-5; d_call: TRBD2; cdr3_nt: TGTGCCAGCAGTTCCTCGGCGACTAGCGGGGGGGAGACCCAGTACTTC; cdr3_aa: CASSSSATSGGETQYF
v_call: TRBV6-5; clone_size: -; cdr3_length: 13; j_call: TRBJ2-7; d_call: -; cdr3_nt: TGTGCCAGCAGTTACGACGTCTCCTACGAGCAGTACTTC; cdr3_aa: CASSYDVSYEQYF
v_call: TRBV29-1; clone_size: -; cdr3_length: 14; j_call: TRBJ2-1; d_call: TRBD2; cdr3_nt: TGCAGCGGATTGACTAGCGGGAGAATCTATGAGCAGTTCTTC; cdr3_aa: CSGLTSGRIYEQFF
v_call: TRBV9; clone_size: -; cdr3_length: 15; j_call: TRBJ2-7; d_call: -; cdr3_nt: TGTGCCAGCAGCGTAGGTCCGGCAAGCCCCTACGAGCAGTACTTC; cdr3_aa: CASSVGPASPYEQYF
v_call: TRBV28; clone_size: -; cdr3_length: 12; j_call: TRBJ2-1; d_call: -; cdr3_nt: TGTGCCAGCAGGAAATCGATGCGTGAGCAGTTCTTC; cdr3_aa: CASRKSMREQFF
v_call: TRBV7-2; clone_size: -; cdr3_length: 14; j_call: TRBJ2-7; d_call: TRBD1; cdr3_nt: TGTGCCAGCAGCTCCGGGACAGGCTCCTACGAGCAGTACTTC; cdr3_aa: CASSSGTGSYEQYF
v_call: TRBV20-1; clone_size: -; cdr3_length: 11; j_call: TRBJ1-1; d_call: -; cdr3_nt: TGCAGTGCTAGAAGGTGGACTGAAGCTTTCTTT; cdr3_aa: CSARRWTEAFF
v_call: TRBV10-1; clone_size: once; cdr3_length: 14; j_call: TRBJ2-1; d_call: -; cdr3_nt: TGCGCCAGCAGTGCCGGCGGGAATGCGAATGAGCAGTTCTTC; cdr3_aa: CASSAGGNANEQFF
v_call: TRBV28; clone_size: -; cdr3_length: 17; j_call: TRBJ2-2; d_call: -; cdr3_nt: TGTGCCAGCAGTTTAAGGCGGATCCGCCTGAACACCGGGGAGCTGTTTTTT; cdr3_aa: CASSLRRIRLNTGELFF
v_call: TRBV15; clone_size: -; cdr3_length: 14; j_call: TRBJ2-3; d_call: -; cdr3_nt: TGTGCCACCAGCAGAGGACAGAGCACAGATACGCAGTATTTT; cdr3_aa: CATSRGQSTDTQYF
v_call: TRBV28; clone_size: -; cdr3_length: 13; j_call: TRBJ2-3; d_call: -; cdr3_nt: TGTGCCAGCGGGAGGCCCAGCACAGATACGCAGTATTTC; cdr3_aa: CASGRPSTDTQYF